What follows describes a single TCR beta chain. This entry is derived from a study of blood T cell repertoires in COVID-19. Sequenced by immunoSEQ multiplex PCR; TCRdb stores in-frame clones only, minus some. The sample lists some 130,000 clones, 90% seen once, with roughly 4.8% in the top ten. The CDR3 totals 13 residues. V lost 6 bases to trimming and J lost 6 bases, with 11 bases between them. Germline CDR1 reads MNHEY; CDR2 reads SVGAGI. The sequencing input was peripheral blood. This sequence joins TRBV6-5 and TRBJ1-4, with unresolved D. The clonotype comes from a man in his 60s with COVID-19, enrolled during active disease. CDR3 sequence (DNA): TGTGCCAGCAGGAACCGACGGGATGAAAAACTGTTTTTT. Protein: CASRNRRDEKLFF.